The subject of this entry is one T cell receptor beta chain. Trimming removed 1 base from V and 4 bases from J; junction bases left unmatched: 4. CDR1 is SGHTA and CDR2 is FQGTGA in the germline V gene. The CDR3 length is 15 residues. This specimen belongs to a study of blood T cell repertoires in COVID-19. Study at large: Samples of COVID-19 (acute and convalescent) were obtained from the United States, Italy and Spain.

TCRdb keeps only in-frame clones here, not all; method: immunoSEQ multiplex PCR. The sample has about 190,000 clones, 70% to 90% seen once; the top ten hold around 5.9%. V and J are TRBV7-3 and TRBJ2-7; 10 bases line up with TRBD1. The sequenced sample consisted of peripheral blood. This clonotype was sampled from a middle-aged woman who had recovered from COVID-19. The CDR3 DNA follows: TGTGCCAGCAGCTTAAGCGGGACAGGGGCTTACGAGCAGTACTTC. Translation: CASSLSGTGAYEQYF.